This is a list of T cell receptor beta chains from one sample in a study of T cell repertoires in cytomegalovirus infection. TCRdb re-analysed the reads in MiXCR, keeping a single row per CDR3 protein. The sample holds more than 400,000 distinct CDR3 sequences, about 30% seen once. Sequencing was performed on PBMCs. Receptors originate from a human donor in good health (CMV status not recorded). Some clones in this sample may be carry-over from other donors' samples. Each CDR3 is given with its conserved first and last residue. Each record gives: J gene, D gene, CDR3 length, V gene, clone size, CDR3 DNA, CDR3 protein. D genes are given only for firm matches. Part of the rows lack a size; the others show once, few, many or a class for expanded clones.

j_gene: TRBJ1-2
d_gene: .
len: 15
v_gene: TRBV7-2
abundance: many
CDR3nt: TGTGCCAGCAGCTTATCTGACAGAGAAGCCTATGGCTACACCTTC
CDR3aa: CASSLSDREAYGYTF

j_gene: TRBJ2-2
d_gene: .
len: 14
v_gene: TRBV19
abundance: .
CDR3nt: TGTGCCAGTAGTATATCTGGGAACACCGGGGAGCTGTTTTTT
CDR3aa: CASSISGNTGELFF

j_gene: TRBJ1-4
d_gene: .
len: 16
v_gene: TRBV7-6
abundance: .
CDR3nt: TGTGCCAGCAGCCACAACTATATGCGGTGGGGGGAAAAACTGTTTTTT
CDR3aa: CASSHNYMRWGEKLFF

j_gene: TRBJ2-5
d_gene: .
len: 16
v_gene: TRBV11-2
abundance: .
CDR3nt: TGTGCCAGCAGCTTAACCTTGACACCCCCCCGGGAGACCCAGTACTTC
CDR3aa: CASSLTLTPPRETQYF

j_gene: TRBJ2-4
d_gene: .
len: 14
v_gene: TRBV7-2
abundance: .
CDR3nt: TGTGCCAGCAGCTTTGAAATAGGGGCCGACATTCAGTACTTC
CDR3aa: CASSFEIGADIQYF

j_gene: TRBJ2-7
d_gene: .
len: 16
v_gene: TRBV6-5
abundance: .
CDR3nt: TGTGCCAGCAGTTACTCAATGGCTAGCCTTCTATACGAGCAGTACTTC
CDR3aa: CASSYSMASLLYEQYF

j_gene: TRBJ2-7
d_gene: .
len: 15
v_gene: TRBV7-2
abundance: many
CDR3nt: TGTGCCAGCAGCTTATTCCAGGGAACAATGTACGAGCAGTACTTC
CDR3aa: CASSLFQGTMYEQYF

j_gene: TRBJ1-5
d_gene: .
len: 14
v_gene: TRBV6-2/TRBV6-3
abundance: few
CDR3nt: TGTGCCAGCACCCGGGGGGGGCGCGGACAGCCCCAGCATTTT
CDR3aa: CASTRGGRGQPQHF

j_gene: TRBJ2-3
d_gene: TRBD1
len: 14
v_gene: TRBV12-3/TRBV12-4
abundance: few
CDR3nt: TGTGCCAGCAGCCTGGACAGGGCCATAGATACGCAGTATTTT
CDR3aa: CASSLDRAIDTQYF

j_gene: TRBJ1-5
d_gene: .
len: 14
v_gene: TRBV6-5
abundance: .
CDR3nt: TGTGCCAGCAAATCGGATTATAGCAATCAGCCCCAGCATTTT
CDR3aa: CASKSDYSNQPQHF

j_gene: TRBJ2-1
d_gene: TRBD2
len: 18
v_gene: TRBV7-3
abundance: many
CDR3nt: TGTGCCAGCAGCACACCTTCCCCGGGACTAGCGGGAGAAGGCGAGCAGTTCTTC
CDR3aa: CASSTPSPGLAGEGEQFF

j_gene: TRBJ2-1
d_gene: TRBD2
len: 16
v_gene: TRBV5-6
abundance: .
CDR3nt: TGTGCCAGCAGCTTTCGGGGGAGGGCCCTCGGCAATGAGCAGTTCTTC
CDR3aa: CASSFRGRALGNEQFF